This T cell receptor beta chain was identified during a study of T-cell reconstitution after alpha-beta-depleted transplantation in children. This clonotype was counted ten times or more. Unique molecular identifiers were built into the TCRbeta library. TCRdb recomputed calls from the PCR reads with MiXCR, one row per CDR3 protein. The sample includes roughly 590,000 distinct CDR3 sequences, 15% to 20% of them seen just once. The sequence was obtained from a human donor who donated a stem cell graft to a child with acute myeloid leukemia. The sequences come from PBMCs from the stem cell graft donor, collected from the stem cell graft.

The CDR3 sequence: CSARNPLGQGVQETQYF. CDR3 DNA sequence: TGCAGTGCTAGGAACCCCCTTGGGCAGGGCGTTCAAGAGACCCAGTACTTC. The J gene is TRBJ2-5, the V gene TRBV20-1; D perhaps matches TRBD1 (5 bases). Between the trimmed V and J ends, which lost 3 bases and 2 bases, there was a span of 22 bases. The germline V gene encodes CDR1 DFQATT and CDR2 SNEGSKA (reference sequence). CDR3 length: 17 residues.